Listed below are T cell receptor beta chains from one sample, sequenced in a study of blood T cell repertoires in COVID-19. The repertoire was sequenced with immunoSEQ multiplex PCR; TCRdb's copy has only in-frame clones and lacks some. The sample contains hundreds of thousands of clones, 65% to 90% of which appear only once. The sequenced sample was peripheral blood. The origin of the receptors is a human donor in a cohort sampled during active COVID-19. The conserved cysteine and the conserved F or W are not part of the CDR3 here. The D gene is left open where the match is weak. Size tells how often a clone was seen (once, few, many) or the class of an expanded clone, and some rows leave it out.

TRBD1,TRBJ1-2,TRBV9,NA,13,ASSFSGTGQGGYT
NA,TRBJ2-2,TRBV12-5,few,10,ASGYSTGELF
NA,TRBJ1-2,TRBV7-9,NA,11,ASRQETNYGYT
TRBD2,TRBJ2-7,TRBV3-1/TRBV3-2,NA,14,ASSQDPLAGGYEQY
NA,TRBJ2-2,TRBV5-6,NA,10,ASSRNTGELF
NA,TRBJ1-4,TRBV2,NA,10,ASNQGEEKLF
TRBD2,TRBJ2-7,TRBV7-2,NA,12,ASSQGERGLEQY
NA,TRBJ2-1,TRBV6-6,NA,11,ASSSLAQAVQF
TRBD1,TRBJ1-5,TRBV6-6,NA,13,ASSYSRDRGQPQH
NA,TRBJ1-2,TRBV19,NA,13,ASSIGGTPNYGYT
NA,TRBJ1-2,TRBV12-3/TRBV12-4,few,9,ASSQAYGYT
TRBD1,TRBJ2-3,TRBV3-1/TRBV3-2,NA,14,ASSRKGQWGTDTQY
NA,TRBJ1-1,TRBV6-5,NA,13,ASSYSAGGNTEAF
NA,TRBJ1-1,TRBV6-5,NA,12,ASSYSPGGTEAF
NA,TRBJ1-2,TRBV30,NA,9,AWGTGYGYT
NA,TRBJ1-2,TRBV7-2,NA,13,ASSKLETDNYGYT
NA,TRBJ2-2,TRBV11-2,NA,10,ASSLHTGELF
TRBD1,TRBJ1-3,TRBV5-4,NA,13,ASSLDRGSGNTIY
TRBD1,TRBJ2-7,TRBV6-1,NA,12,ASSEWQGEYEQY
NA,TRBJ1-1,TRBV6-5,NA,11,ASILGEDTEAF
TRBD2,TRBJ2-1,TRBV11-2,few,13,ASRLAGSPYNEQF
TRBD2,TRBJ2-7,TRBV20-1,few,12,SASLAGKSYEQY
NA,TRBJ2-7,TRBV5-4,NA,14,ASSWRTGLHPYEQY
TRBD1,TRBJ1-2,TRBV5-8,NA,12,ASSTTGQNYGYT
NA,TRBJ1-3,TRBV7-9,NA,13,ASSLRADSGNTIY
NA,TRBJ1-2,TRBV5-1,NA,12,ASSSSGATYGYT
TRBD2,TRBJ2-3,TRBV5-1,NA,15,ASSLGQAGPNTDTQY
TRBD1,TRBJ1-5,TRBV2,NA,13,ASRSDRGSNQPQH